These T cell receptor beta chains were read from a single sample in a study of T cell responses to AZD1222 COVID-19 vaccine. Using immunoSEQ multiplex PCR, the repertoire was profiled, and TCRdb retains in-frame clones only, with some absent. This sample yields roughly 120,000 clones, of which roughly 87% are seen a single time; 7.5% belongs to the top ten. The sample was peripheral blood, taken on day 0 of AZD1222 vaccination. The receptors were sampled from an adult in good health. Both conserved end residues are part of each CDR3.

v_call: TRBV27
cdr3_aa: CASSSRQTPRLAGEQYF

v_call: TRBV6-5
cdr3_aa: CASSYWGGPPGEQFF

v_call: TRBV19
cdr3_aa: CASSRQNYGYTF

v_call: TRBV9
cdr3_aa: CASSLIMTASTDTQYF

v_call: TRBV27
cdr3_aa: CASSLSILNQPQHF

v_call: TRBV6-1
cdr3_aa: CASSEAPEETQYF

v_call: TRBV28
cdr3_aa: CASRGGTGNTEAFF

v_call: TRBV7-9
cdr3_aa: CASSRDTTNEKLFF

v_call: TRBV6-6
cdr3_aa: CASREGGNYGYTF

v_call: TRBV28
cdr3_aa: CASSWGVGGTEAFF

v_call: TRBV7-2
cdr3_aa: CASSLQGNVANEKLFF

v_call: TRBV27
cdr3_aa: CASSPLFPSGGFGANVLTF

v_call: TRBV5-4
cdr3_aa: CASSLLRSKADYRAYYGYTF

v_call: TRBV19
cdr3_aa: CASIEGSTNEKLFF

v_call: TRBV6-4
cdr3_aa: CASRNQGDNSPLHF

v_call: TRBV6-2/TRBV6-3
cdr3_aa: CASSFASGRAYEQYF

v_call: TRBV30
cdr3_aa: CAWIGENEQFF

v_call: TRBV5-1
cdr3_aa: CASSLGYRDRGYGYTF

v_call: TRBV6-5
cdr3_aa: CATLLSWGNTEAFF

v_call: TRBV2
cdr3_aa: CASRGGRRNEKLFF

v_call: TRBV6-5
cdr3_aa: CASSYGDSHNEQFF

v_call: TRBV5-1
cdr3_aa: CASSQQQGSGEQYF

v_call: TRBV20-1
cdr3_aa: CSATDTSYNEQFF

v_call: TRBV9
cdr3_aa: CASSVAPGQNYEQYF

v_call: TRBV3-1/TRBV3-2
cdr3_aa: CASSLSAAFEGYTF

v_call: TRBV9
cdr3_aa: CASSVVATGELFF